This TCR beta chain was identified in a study of T-cell reconstitution after alpha-beta-depleted transplantation in children. Researchers prepared the TCRbeta library using unique molecular identifiers, the study reports. MiXCR was run by TCRdb on the PCR reads, yielding one entry per CDR3 protein. The data hold about 610,000 distinct CDR3 sequences, with about 10% observed a single time. This clonotype has just a few counts. The CDR3 covers 14 residues. J gave up 9 bases and V 3 bases, and 7 bases lay outside the gene matches. The V gene is TRBV12-3 or TRBV12-4, the J gene TRBJ2-3; 9 bases align to TRBD2. The source was PBMCs from the stem cell graft donor, collected from the stem cell graft. This sequence originates from a human donor who donated a stem cell graft to a child with acute myeloid leukemia. CDR3 DNA: TGTGCCAGCAGTTTGGCTAGCGGGGCCACGACGCAGTATTTT. It translates to CASSLASGATTQYF.